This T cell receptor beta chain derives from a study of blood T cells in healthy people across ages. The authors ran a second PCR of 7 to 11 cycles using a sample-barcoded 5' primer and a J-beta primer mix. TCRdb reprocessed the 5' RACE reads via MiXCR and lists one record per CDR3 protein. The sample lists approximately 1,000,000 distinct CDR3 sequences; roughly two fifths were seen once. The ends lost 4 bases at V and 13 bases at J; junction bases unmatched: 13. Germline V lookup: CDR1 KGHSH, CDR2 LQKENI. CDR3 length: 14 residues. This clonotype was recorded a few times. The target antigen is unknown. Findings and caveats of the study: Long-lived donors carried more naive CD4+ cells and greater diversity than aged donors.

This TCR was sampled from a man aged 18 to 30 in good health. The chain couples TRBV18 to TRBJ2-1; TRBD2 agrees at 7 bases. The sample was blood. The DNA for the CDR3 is TGTGCCAGCTCACTCAGGGAGGGAGGAGAGACCCAGTTCTTC. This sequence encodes CASSLREGGETQFF.